The clone carrying this T cell receptor (beta chain) came up many times. Its antigen is currently unknown. The sample belongs to a study of early T cells in non-severe SARS-CoV-2 infection. Whole-study context: Sequencing targeted bulk RNA from unsorted whole blood, leaving chains unpaired.

Individual cDNA molecules received unique molecular identifiers. TCRdb itself ran the 5' RACE reads through MiXCR, one entry per CDR3 protein. The top ten clones hold about 5.5% of a sample with under 45,000 distinct CDR3 sequences, almost 5.5% of them seen once. Study-level findings and limits: VDJdb-based annotation leaned toward anti-spike CD8 responses and missed private and CD4 specificities.

V was pared by 7 bases and J by 4 bases, with 8 bases of the junction left unmatched. The CDR3 runs to 16 residues. The rearrangement uses TRBV12-3 or TRBV12-4 and TRBJ2-5, with 14 bases lining up with TRBD2. The source was whole blood, collected at baseline. This TCR came from an adult who was a healthcare worker with PCR-confirmed SARS-CoV-2 infection or an uninfected control (not recorded which). Here the CDR3 reads CASTRGLAGVGETQYF. In DNA form, the CDR3 reads TGTGCCAGCACCCGGGGACTAGCGGGAGTGGGAGAGACCCAGTACTTC.